This paragraph covers one TCR beta chain sequence. The data originate from a study of blood T cell repertoires in COVID-19. Study summary: Sites in the United States, Italy and Spain provided acute and convalescent COVID-19 samples. The cDNA or gDNA used as material had been derived from T cells, B-cell-depleted T cells, or PBMCs.

With 0 bases removed from V and 7 bases from J, the gap between germline ends came to 13 bases. This CDR3 has 14 amino acids. From germline, CDR1 is LGHDT and CDR2 YNNKEL (reference sequence). Original analysis: Estimated nucleated cell counts came from reference gene primer amplification. TCRdb's copy holds only in-frame clones and misses some; the assay was immunoSEQ multiplex PCR. That table gives V, J and clone size, and the DNA gave D and trimming. Here the sample spans 80,000 to 95,000 clones, roughly 79% being singletons. Seattle's enrolled individuals joined amid active infection and were then monitored longitudinally.

The sequence came from a man older than 75 with COVID-19, enrolled during active disease. This rearrangement joins TRBV3-1 (or the pseudogene TRBV3-2) to TRBJ2-7; no firm D call. The sample was peripheral blood. CDR3 sequence reads: CASSQDRQVTEQYF. As DNA, the CDR3 is TGTGCCAGCAGCCAAGATAGGCAGGTTACAGAGCAGTACTTC.